What follows is one TCR beta chain and its context. This record comes from a study of blood T cell repertoires in COVID-19. Original analysis: Estimation of nucleated cell counts was performed using reference gene primer amplification. Here immunoSEQ multiplex PCR was the method, and the copy in TCRdb shows in-frame clones only, minus some. Clone size and V and J calls were adopted from that table, with D and trimming inferred from the DNA. Among some 220,000 clones listed, around 90% were seen once. Trimming pared 0 bases from V and 7 bases from J, leaving 18 bases between. The CDR3 is 16 amino acids. Germline CDR1 and CDR2: LGHNA and YSLEER. Living in 24 US areas, the participants were between roughly 18 and 90 years of age. Researchers sorted participants into cohorts using their self-reported clinical history. Donors in Cohort 3 who had recovered were those with two negative PCRs, healthcare professional clearance, or resolution of their symptoms.

The sample was PBMCs or T cells enriched from blood (not recorded which). V and J are TRBV4-3 and TRBJ1-2, with D perhaps TRBD1 (6 bases). This TCR derives from a woman aged 30 to 39 who had recovered from COVID-19. CDR3 protein: CASSQDSGPGAGGYTF. For the CDR3, the DNA is TGCGCCAGCAGCCAAGATTCGGGCCCAGGGGCAGGTGGCTACACCTTC.